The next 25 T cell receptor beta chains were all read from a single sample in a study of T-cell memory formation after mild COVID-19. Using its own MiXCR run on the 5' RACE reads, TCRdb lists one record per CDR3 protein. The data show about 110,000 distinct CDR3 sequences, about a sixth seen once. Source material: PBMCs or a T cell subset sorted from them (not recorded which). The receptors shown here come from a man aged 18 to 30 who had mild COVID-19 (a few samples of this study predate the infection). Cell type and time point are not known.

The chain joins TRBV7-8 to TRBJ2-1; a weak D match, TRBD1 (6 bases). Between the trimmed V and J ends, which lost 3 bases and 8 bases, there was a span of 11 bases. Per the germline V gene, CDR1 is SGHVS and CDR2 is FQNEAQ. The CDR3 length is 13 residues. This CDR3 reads CASSFQQGYEQFF. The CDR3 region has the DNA TGTGCCAGCAGCTTTCAACAGGGCTATGAGCAGTTCTTC. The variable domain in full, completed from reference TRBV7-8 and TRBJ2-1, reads GAGVSQSPRYKVAKRGQDVALRCDPISGHVSLFWYQQALGQGPEFLTYFQNEAQLDKSGLPSDRFFAERPEGSVSTLKIQRTQQEDSAVYLCASSFQQGYEQFFGPGTRLTVL.

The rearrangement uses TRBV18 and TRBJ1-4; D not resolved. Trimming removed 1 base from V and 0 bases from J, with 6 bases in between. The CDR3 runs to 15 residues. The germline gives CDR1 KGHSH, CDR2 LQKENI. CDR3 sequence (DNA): TGTGCCAGCTCACCACAGACGGCAACTAATGAAAAACTGTTTTTT. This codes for CASSPQTATNEKLFF.

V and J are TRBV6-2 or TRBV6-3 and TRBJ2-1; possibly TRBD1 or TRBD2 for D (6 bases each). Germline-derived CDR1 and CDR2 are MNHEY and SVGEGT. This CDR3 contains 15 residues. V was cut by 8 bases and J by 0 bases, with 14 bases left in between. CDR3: CASVRGPSSYNEQFF. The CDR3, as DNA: TGTGCCAGCGTTCGGGGGCCTAGCTCCTACAATGAGCAGTTCTTC.

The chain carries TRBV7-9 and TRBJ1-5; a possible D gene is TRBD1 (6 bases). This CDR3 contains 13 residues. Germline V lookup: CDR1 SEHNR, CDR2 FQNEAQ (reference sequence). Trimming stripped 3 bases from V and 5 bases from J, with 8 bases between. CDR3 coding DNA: TGTGCCAGCAGCTTCAGGGGAGATCAGCCCCAGCATTTT. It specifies CASSFRGDQPQHF.

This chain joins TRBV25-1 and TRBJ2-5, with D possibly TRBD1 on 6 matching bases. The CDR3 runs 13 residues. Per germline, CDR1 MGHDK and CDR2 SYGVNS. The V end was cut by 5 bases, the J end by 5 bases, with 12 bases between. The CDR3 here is CASSWTATETQYF. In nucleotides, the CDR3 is TGTGCCAGCAGTTGGACAGCCACGGAGACCCAGTACTTC.

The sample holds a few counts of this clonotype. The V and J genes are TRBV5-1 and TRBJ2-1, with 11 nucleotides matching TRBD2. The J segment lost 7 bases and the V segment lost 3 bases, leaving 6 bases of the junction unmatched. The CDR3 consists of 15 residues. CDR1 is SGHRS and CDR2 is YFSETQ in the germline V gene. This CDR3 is CASSSTSGVGNEQFF. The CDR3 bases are TGCGCCAGCAGCTCGACTAGCGGGGTCGGGAATGAGCAGTTCTTC.

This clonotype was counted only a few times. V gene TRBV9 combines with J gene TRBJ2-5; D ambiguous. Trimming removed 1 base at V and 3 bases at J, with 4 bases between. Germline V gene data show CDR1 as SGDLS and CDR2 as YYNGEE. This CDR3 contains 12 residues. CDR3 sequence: CASSVTEETQYF. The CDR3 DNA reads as TGTGCCAGCAGCGTAACCGAAGAGACCCAGTACTTC.

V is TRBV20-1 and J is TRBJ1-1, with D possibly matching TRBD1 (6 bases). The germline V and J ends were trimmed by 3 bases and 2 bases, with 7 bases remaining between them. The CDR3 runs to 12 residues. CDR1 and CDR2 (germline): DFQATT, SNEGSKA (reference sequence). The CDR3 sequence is CSARTGNTEAFF. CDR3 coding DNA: TGCAGTGCTAGGACAGGTAACACTGAAGCTTTCTTT.

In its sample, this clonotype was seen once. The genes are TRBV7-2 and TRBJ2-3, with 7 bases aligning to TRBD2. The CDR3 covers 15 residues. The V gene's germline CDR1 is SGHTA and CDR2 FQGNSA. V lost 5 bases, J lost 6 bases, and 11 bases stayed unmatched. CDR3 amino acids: CASSTTGRRIDTQYF. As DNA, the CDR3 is TGTGCCAGCAGCACCACCGGGAGGAGGATCGATACGCAGTATTTT. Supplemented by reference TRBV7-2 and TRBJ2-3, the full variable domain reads GAGVSQSPSNKVTEKGKDVELRCDPISGHTALYWYRQSLGQGLEFLIYFQGNSAPDKSGLPSDRFSAERTGGSVSTLTIQRTQQEDSAVYLCASSTTGRRIDTQYFGPGTRLTVL.

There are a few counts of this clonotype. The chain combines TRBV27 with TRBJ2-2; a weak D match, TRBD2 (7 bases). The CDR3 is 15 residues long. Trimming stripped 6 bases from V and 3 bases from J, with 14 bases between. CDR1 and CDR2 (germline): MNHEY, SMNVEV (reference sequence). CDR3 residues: CASSRGGAYTGELFF. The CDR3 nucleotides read TGTGCCAGCAGCCGTGGGGGGGCGTACACCGGGGAGCTGTTTTTT.

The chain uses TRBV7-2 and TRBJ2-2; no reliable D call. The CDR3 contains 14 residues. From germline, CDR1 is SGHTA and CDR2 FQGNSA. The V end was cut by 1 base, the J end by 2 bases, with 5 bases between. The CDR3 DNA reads TGTGCCAGCAGCTTAGGCATTAACACCGGGGAGCTGTTTTTT. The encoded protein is CASSLGINTGELFF.

The CDR3 sequence is CASSSETQYF. The DNA of the CDR3 is TGTGCCAGCAGCTCCGAGACCCAGTACTTC. The chain links TRBV7-9 to TRBJ2-5; D is uncertain. V lost 4 bases and J 5 bases, leaving 2 bases between the germline ends. Germline assignment: CDR1 SEHNR and CDR2 FQNEAQ (reference sequence). This CDR3 spans 10 amino acids.

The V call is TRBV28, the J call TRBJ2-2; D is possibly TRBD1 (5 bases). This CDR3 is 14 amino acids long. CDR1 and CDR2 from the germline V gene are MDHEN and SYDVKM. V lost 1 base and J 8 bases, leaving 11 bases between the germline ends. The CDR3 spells CASSLLKPGGELFF. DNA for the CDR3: TGTGCCAGCAGTTTATTAAAGCCAGGGGGGGAGCTGTTTTTT.

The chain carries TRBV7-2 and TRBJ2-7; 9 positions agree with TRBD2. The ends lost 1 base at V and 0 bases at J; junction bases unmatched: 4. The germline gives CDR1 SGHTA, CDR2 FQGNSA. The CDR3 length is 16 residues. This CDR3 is CASSLGGGGGSYEQYF. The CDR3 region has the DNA TGTGCCAGCAGCTTAGGCGGGGGGGGCGGCTCCTACGAGCAGTACTTC.

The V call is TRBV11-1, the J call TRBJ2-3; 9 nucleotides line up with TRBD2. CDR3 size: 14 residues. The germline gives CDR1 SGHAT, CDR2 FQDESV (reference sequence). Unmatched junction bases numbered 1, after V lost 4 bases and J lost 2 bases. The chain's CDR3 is CASSSGLATDTQYF. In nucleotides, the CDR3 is TGTGCCAGCAGCTCGGGACTAGCCACAGATACGCAGTATTTT.

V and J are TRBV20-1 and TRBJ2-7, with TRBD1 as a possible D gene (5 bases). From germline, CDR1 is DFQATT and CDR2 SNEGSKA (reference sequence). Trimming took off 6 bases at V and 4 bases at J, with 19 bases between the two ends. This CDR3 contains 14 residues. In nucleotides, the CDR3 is TGCAGTGCAGGGGCGAGGTTTCGGTCATACGAGCAGTACGTC. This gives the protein CSAGARFRSYEQYV.

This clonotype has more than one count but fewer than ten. CDR3 sequence reads: CASSLETSTSTDTQYF. In DNA, the CDR3 is TGTGCCAGCAGCTTAGAGACTTCTACTAGCACAGATACGCAGTATTTT. The chain is built from TRBV11-2 and TRBJ2-3, with unresolved D. The V gene's germline CDR1 is SGHAT and CDR2 FQNNGV. This CDR3 is built from 16 residues. Trimming cost V 0 bases and J 0 bases, with 10 bases left between them.

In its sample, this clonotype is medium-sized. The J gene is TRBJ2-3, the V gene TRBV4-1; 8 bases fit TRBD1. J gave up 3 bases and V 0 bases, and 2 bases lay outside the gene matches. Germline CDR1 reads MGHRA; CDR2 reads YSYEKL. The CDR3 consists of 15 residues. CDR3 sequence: CASSQEGQATDTQYF. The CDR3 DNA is TGCGCCAGCAGCCAAGAGGGACAGGCTACAGATACGCAGTATTTT.

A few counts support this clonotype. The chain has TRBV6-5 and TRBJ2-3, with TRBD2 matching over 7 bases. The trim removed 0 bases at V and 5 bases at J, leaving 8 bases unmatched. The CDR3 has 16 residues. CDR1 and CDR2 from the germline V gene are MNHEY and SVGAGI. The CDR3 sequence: CASSYSIAGEGDTQYF. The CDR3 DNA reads TGTGCCAGCAGTTACTCGATTGCGGGGGAAGGAGATACGCAGTATTTT.

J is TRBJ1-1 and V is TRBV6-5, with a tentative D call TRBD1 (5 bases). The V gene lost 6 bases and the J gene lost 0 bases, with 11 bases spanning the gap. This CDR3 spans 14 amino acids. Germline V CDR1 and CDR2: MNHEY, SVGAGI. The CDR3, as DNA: TGTGCCAGCAGGAGCAGGGAAATGAACACTGAAGCTTTCTTT. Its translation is CASRSREMNTEAFF.

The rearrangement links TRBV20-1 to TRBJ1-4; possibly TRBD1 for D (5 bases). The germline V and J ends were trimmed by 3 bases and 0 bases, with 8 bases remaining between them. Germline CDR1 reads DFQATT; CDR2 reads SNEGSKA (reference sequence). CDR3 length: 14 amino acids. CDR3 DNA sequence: TGCAGTGCTAGGGGGGGGGCAACTAATGAAAAACTGTTTTTT. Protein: CSARGGATNEKLFF.

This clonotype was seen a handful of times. The CDR3 is CASSMTGSSYNEQFF. Written as DNA, the CDR3 is TGTGCCAGCAGCATGACAGGTAGCTCCTACAATGAGCAGTTCTTC. The rearrangement joins TRBV9 to TRBJ2-1, with D possibly matching TRBD1 (6 bases). The CDR3 loop spans 15 amino acids. V gave up 4 bases and J gave up 0 bases, with 11 bases separating them. Germline V gene sequence: CDR1 SGDLS, CDR2 YYNGEE.

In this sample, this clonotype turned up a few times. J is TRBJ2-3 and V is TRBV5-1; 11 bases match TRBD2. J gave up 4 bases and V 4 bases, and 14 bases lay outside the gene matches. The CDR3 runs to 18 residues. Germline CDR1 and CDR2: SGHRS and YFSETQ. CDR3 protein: CASSPRWLAGGVADTQYF. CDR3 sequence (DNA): TGCGCCAGCAGCCCCAGATGGCTAGCGGGGGGCGTGGCAGATACGCAGTATTTT.

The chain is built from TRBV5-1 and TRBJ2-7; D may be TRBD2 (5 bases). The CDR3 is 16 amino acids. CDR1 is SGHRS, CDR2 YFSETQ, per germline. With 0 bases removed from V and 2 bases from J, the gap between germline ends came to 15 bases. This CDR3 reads CASSLESGYVTYEQYF. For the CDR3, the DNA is TGCGCCAGCAGCTTGGAGTCGGGGTACGTCACCTACGAGCAGTACTTC.

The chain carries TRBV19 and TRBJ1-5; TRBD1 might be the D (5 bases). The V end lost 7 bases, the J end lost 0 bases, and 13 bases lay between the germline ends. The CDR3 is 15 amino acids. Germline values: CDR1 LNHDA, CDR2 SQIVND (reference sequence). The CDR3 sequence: CASKLYRSSNQPQHF. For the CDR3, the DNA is TGTGCCAGTAAACTCTACAGGTCTAGCAATCAGCCCCAGCATTTT.